The entry below gives a single T cell receptor beta chain sequence along with its context. No cognate antigen has been identified for it. No clone much larger than this one lies a single base away; base qualities are absent. V has 5 bases trimmed and J has 10 bases trimmed; junction bases matching no gene number 12. The germline V gene specifies SGHTA as CDR1 and FQGNSA as CDR2. The cysteine opens and the phenylalanine closes a CDR3 of 16 amino acids. Only the CDR3 part of the read is kept: 48 bases, read in frame from the first base. These data come from a study of CD4 T cells in relation to SARS-CoV-2 and coronaviruses (dated by TCRdb to the early 2020s). Describing the broader study: In the ViraFEST assay, PBMCs were cultured with antigen for less than eleven days, after which TCR beta CDR3s were sequenced to identify clonal expansions specific to the antigen. HLA restriction was mapped for shared crossreactive spike epitopes using patient-derived lymphoblastoid cell lines. An HIV-1 Nef peptide pool or a no-peptide culture served as the negative reference condition. The Adaptive Biotechnologies TCR-sequencing kit was used to sequence samples from a few pre-COVID donors and the naive versus memory experiments, while other data came from Illumina-based sequencing. For other donors in the study, expansion assays were sequenced with a different, Illumina-based TCR-beta assay. Memory CD4+ T cell crossreactivity between SARS-CoV-2 and common cold coronavirus spike proteins was assessed at the TCR clonotype level in the study. Findings and caveats that apply to the study as a whole: The study was constrained by small numbers of patients and of tested TCRs. Approximately 69% of donors had memory CD4+ clonotypes that crossrecognized SARS-CoV-2 and at least one common cold coronavirus spike. Pre-pandemic and post-infection samples were not both contributed by any donor, so tracing of the source of pre-existing responses was limited. Compared with monoreactive clones, crossreactive clones had significantly weaker SARS-CoV-2-driven expansion, a result consistent with antigenic imprinting. Because the crossreactivity analysis focused on spike protein, crossreactivity against other viral proteins was not assessed.

Library preparation was by the immunoSEQ multiplex PCR assay. Turning to the authors' computational methods: During preprocessing, nonproductive sequences were removed, along with CDR3s that did not begin with C, did not end with F or W, or were shorter than 7 amino acids. The MANAFEST web app was used to call antigen-specific clonotypes on the basis of expansion compared with the reference and with other culture wells. A clone was considered positive if the clone showed significant expansion compared with the reference culture in 2 of 3 replicate wells at an FDR below 0.05. Positive clones also required significant expansion versus all other tandem wells and an odds ratio above 5. After three terminal residues were trimmed from each end, CDR3 homology was quantified as pairwise Levenshtein distance using the stringdist R package. TCRdb retrieved this table from immuneACCESS and kept in-frame rearrangements only. Not all clones are present; in checked studies, unresolved V genes account for under half, and no reason is known for the remainder. That table furnishes V, J and clone size, whereas the DNA furnished D and trimming. The sample table shows 32,000 or so clones, and around three quarters are seen once. 14% to 15% of the sample belongs to the ten largest clones.

CD4+ T cells from unexposed donors were collected before the COVID-19 pandemic (2011-2018). After around eleven days of culture, CD4+ T cells were isolated with the EasySep CD4+ T cell isolation kit. Unexposed donor CD4+ T cells were tested for reactivity to SARS-CoV-2 S and N and four common cold coronavirus spike pools, as cell number allowed. PBMCs were cultured at roughly 2.2 million per well in IMDM supplemented with 5% human AB serum and roughly 10 IU/ml IL-2. Half of the culture medium was replaced with fresh IL-2-containing medium on days 3 and 7. Triplicate replicate wells were generally used for each peptide culture condition. The leukapheresis product used for the unexposed donors was purchased from a commercial source. PBMCs were isolated from leukapheresis product or whole blood by Ficoll-Paque PLUS gradient centrifugation. PBMCs were either used fresh in the expansion assay or cryopreserved at -140 degrees C. The QIAamp Micro DNA Kit was used to extract genomic DNA from the CD4+ T cells.

The rearrangement combines TRBV7-2 with TRBJ1-6; 9 junctional bases match TRBD1. The origin of this receptor is a human donor in good health. Specimen: CD4+ T cells from PBMCs, cultured in vitro. The CDR3 amino acid sequence is: CASSPRTGDSGSPLHF. The DNA sequence reads TGTGCCAGCAGCCCCCGGACAGGGGATTCAGGATCACCCCTCCACTTT.